The 25 T cell receptor beta chains listed next were all sequenced from one sample in a study of OX40 agonist ivuxolimab in advanced cancers. The data were produced by immunoSEQ multiplex PCR, yet TCRdb's version contains in-frame clones alone and is incomplete. The table lists some 70,000 clones, around 83% of them singletons. The sequences come from CD4+ or CD8+ T cells sorted from blood, collected in a trial of the OX40 agonist ivuxolimab. The source is an adult with an advanced solid tumor such as melanoma, head and neck, liver or kidney cancer.

This chain connects TRBV9 to TRBJ1-4, with D tentatively TRBD1 (6 bases). Deletions cut 4 bases from V and 3 bases from J, with 13 bases between. Germline values: CDR1 SGDLS, CDR2 YYNGEE. The CDR3 runs 15 residues. This CDR3 is CASSLRGQPNEKLFF. The CDR3 nucleotides are TGTGCCAGCAGCCTACGGGGGCAGCCTAATGAAAAACTGTTTTTT.

The genes are TRBV29-1 and TRBJ2-1, with 8 positions matching TRBD1. Per germline, CDR1 SQVTM and CDR2 ANQGSEA. V was clipped by 6 bases and J by 4 bases; unmatched bases: 11. The CDR3 sequence is 15 residues long. The CDR3 sequence is CSVGHGTGHYNEQFF. In DNA, the CDR3 is TGCAGCGTGGGCCACGGGACAGGTCATTACAATGAGCAGTTCTTC.

This clone was seen just once. The chain couples TRBV5-1 to TRBJ1-3; tentatively, D is TRBD1 (5 bases). V lost 0 bases and J 7 bases, leaving 14 bases between the germline ends. Germline V lookup: CDR1 SGHRS, CDR2 YFSETQ. This CDR3 region has 15 residues. The CDR3 bases are TGCGCCAGCAGCTTGGTTACGGGGCAAGGGAACACCATATATTTT. It specifies CASSLVTGQGNTIYF.

The V and J genes are TRBV18 and TRBJ1-3, with D uncertain. Trimming removed 5 bases from V and 2 bases from J, with 13 bases in between. The CDR3 is 15 residues long. CDR1 KGHSH and CDR2 LQKENI come from the germline V gene. CDR3 sequence reads: CASSDQGVPGNTIYF. CDR3 bases: TGTGCCAGCTCAGATCAAGGCGTACCTGGAAACACCATATATTTT.

V gene TRBV7-3 combines with J gene TRBJ2-5; D gene unclear. This CDR3 is built from 14 residues. From germline, CDR1 is SGHTA and CDR2 FQGTGA. Trimming removed 6 bases at V and 7 bases at J, with 18 bases between. CDR3 protein: CASRDAIQRGTQYF. The CDR3 nucleotides read TGTGCCAGCAGGGACGCGATCCAAAGAGGGACCCAGTACTTC.

The rearrangement uses TRBV11-2 and TRBJ1-4, with 8 positions matching TRBD1. There are 15 residues in the CDR3. CDR1 is SGHAT and CDR2 is FQNNGV in the germline V gene. Unmatched junction bases numbered 6, after V lost 1 base and J lost 8 bases. CDR3 in amino acids: CASSLGGQGGEKLFF. The DNA for the CDR3 is TGTGCCAGCAGCTTAGGAGGACAGGGAGGAGAAAAACTGTTTTTT.

The genes are TRBV18 and TRBJ2-5; D is unresolved. V lost 2 bases and J lost 4, with 17 bases in between. Per the germline V gene, CDR1 is KGHSH and CDR2 is LQKENI. The CDR3 spans 16 residues. The CDR3 sequence: CASSPTGELHGETQYF. The CDR3 DNA is TGTGCCAGCTCACCAACCGGCGAGCTCCACGGAGAGACCCAGTACTTC.

This sequence joins TRBV5-1 and TRBJ2-2, with a possible D match to TRBD1 (5 bases). The CDR3 is made up of 13 amino acids. V gave up 7 bases and J gave up 2 bases, with 9 bases separating them. Germline CDR1 SGHRS, CDR2 YFSETQ. The DNA of the CDR3 is TGCGCCAGCCGGACACAAAACACCGGGGAGCTGTTTTTT. Translation: CASRTQNTGELFF.

V and J are TRBV7-6 and TRBJ2-7; 7 nucleotides match TRBD1. The CDR3 is 14 amino acids. J was trimmed by 5 bases and V by 2 bases; bases with no gene match: 6. Per the germline V gene, CDR1 is SGHVS and CDR2 is FNYEAQ. The CDR3 protein is CASSLRQGTHEQYF. As DNA, the CDR3 is TGTGCCAGCAGCTTAAGACAGGGTACCCACGAGCAGTACTTC.

In its sample, this clone was seen once. The chain is built from TRBV5-1 and TRBJ2-1; TRBD2 agrees at 9 bases. Germline V gene sequence: CDR1 SGHRS, CDR2 YFSETQ. V lost 0 bases to trimming and J lost 3 bases; unmatched junction nucleotides: 7. This CDR3 spans 17 amino acids. CDR3 in DNA: TGCGCCAGCAGCTTGGAAGGTAGCGGGAGCTTCTACAATGAGCAGTTCTTC. This sequence encodes CASSLEGSGSFYNEQFF.

This chain links TRBV21-1 with TRBJ2-3; TRBD2 reflects the table's D call only, with no check against the DNA. TRBV21-1 is annotated as a pseudogene. The CDR3 loop spans 17 amino acids. CDR3 nucleotides: TGTGCCAGCAGCGAACTGCCGGGACTAGCGGGCACAGATACGCAGTATTTT. Encoded protein: CASSELPGLAGTDTQYF.

This clone appeared once. The chain joins TRBV20-1 to TRBJ2-1, with a possible D match to TRBD2 (6 bases). CDR1 and CDR2 (germline): DFQATT, SNEGSKA (reference sequence). Trimming left V 8 bases short and J 5 bases short, with 10 bases between. The CDR3 length is 11 residues. The CDR3 DNA sequence: TGCAGTCTAGCGAGAGACAATGAGCAGTTCTTC. Translation: CSLARDNEQFF.

The CDR3 region is CASQLAGVADTQYF. CDR3 nucleotide sequence: TGTGCCAGTCAACTAGCGGGAGTTGCAGATACGCAGTATTTT. This chain uses TRBV19 with TRBJ2-3; 11 bases align to TRBD2. The CDR3 is 14 amino acids. Germline V gene lookup returns CDR1 LNHDA and CDR2 SQIVND (reference sequence). With 8 bases clipped from V and 4 bases from J, the junction kept 5 bases outside the gene matches.

This clone turned up a few times. This specimen includes other DNA sequences encoding the same CDR3. The gene calls are TRBV6-1 and TRBJ1-5; weak D call: TRBD1 (5 bases). The CDR3 loop spans 15 amino acids. Deletions cut 0 bases from V and 0 bases from J, with 6 bases between. Germline CDR1 MNHNS, CDR2 SASEGT. The CDR3 sequence: CASSEAGHSNQPQHF. DNA for the CDR3: TGTGCCAGCAGTGAAGCAGGACATAGCAATCAGCCCCAGCATTTT.

This chain links TRBV11-3 with TRBJ1-2, with 8 bases fitting TRBD1. CDR3 length: 14 residues. Germline CDR1 and CDR2: SGHNT and YENEEA. J was trimmed by 8 bases and V by 4 bases; bases with no gene match: 9. In DNA form, the CDR3 reads TGTGCCAGCAGCTCCCAAAACTCAGGGGGCGGCTACACCTTC. Protein sequence: CASSSQNSGGGYTF. Using reference TRBV11-3 and TRBJ1-2 for the parts outside the CDR3, the full variable domain is EAGVVQSPRYKIIEKKQPVAFWCNPISGHNTLYWYLQNLGQGPELLIRYENEEAVDDSQLPKDRFSAERLKGVDSTLKIQPAELGDSAVYLCASSSQNSGGGYTFGSGTRLTVV.

The chain has TRBV4-1 and TRBJ1-2; D uncertain. V lost 1 base to trimming and J lost 6 bases, with 12 bases between them. This CDR3 contains 14 residues. Germline CDR1 and CDR2: MGHRA and YSYEKL. CDR3: CASSQVSFRNGYTF. Here the CDR3 DNA reads TGCGCCAGCAGCCAAGTATCTTTCCGGAATGGCTACACCTTC.

In DNA, the CDR3 is TGTGCCAGCAGCTTAGTTCAGATGGAGACCCAGTACTTC. Translation: CASSLVQMETQYF. The chain couples TRBV7-6 to TRBJ2-5; no clear D gene. The CDR3 sequence is 13 residues long. Germline CDR1 SGHVS, CDR2 FNYEAQ. Trimming took 1 base from V and 5 from J, leaving 8 bases between them.

V and J are TRBV11-3 and TRBJ1-5; D gene uncertain. V was clipped by 3 bases and J by 4 bases, with 10 bases between them. The CDR3 is 14 amino acids. Germline CDR1 reads SGHNT; CDR2 reads YENEEA. CDR3 residues: CASSFDVGNQPQHF. DNA of the CDR3: TGTGCCAGCAGCTTCGACGTAGGGAATCAGCCCCAGCATTTT.

V gene TRBV19 combines with J gene TRBJ1-5, with a weak D call TRBD1 (6 bases). Trimming took 7 bases from V and 0 from J, leaving 19 bases between them. CDR1 and CDR2 from the germline V gene are LNHDA and SQIVND (reference sequence). The CDR3 has 17 amino acids. The CDR3 DNA sequence: TGTGCCAGTACTAGGACAGATACCGATTATAGCAATCAGCCCCAGCATTTT. Its translation: CASTRTDTDYSNQPQHF.

The rearrangement uses TRBV30 and TRBJ2-2, with D unclear. This CDR3 has 13 amino acids. V was pared by 2 bases and J by 0 bases, with 4 bases between. Germline lookup yields CDR1 GTSNPN and CDR2 SVGIG (reference sequence). The CDR3 bases are TGTGCCTGGAGTCCCCCGAACACCGGGGAGCTGTTTTTT. Protein: CAWSPPNTGELFF.

This clone came up a few times. The chain employs TRBV28 and TRBJ2-7; perhaps D is TRBD1 or TRBD2 (6 bases each). Germline lookup yields CDR1 MDHEN and CDR2 SYDVKM. V lost 5 bases and J lost 0, with 17 bases in between. The CDR3 covers 16 residues. The CDR3: CASSAFWGAHSYEQYF. The CDR3 bases are TGTGCCAGCAGTGCCTTTTGGGGGGCGCACTCCTACGAGCAGTACTTC.

V and J are TRBV27 and TRBJ2-1; TRBD2 matches at 8 bases. The CDR3 totals 16 residues. CDR1 MNHEY and CDR2 SMNVEV come from the germline V gene (reference sequence). Losses at the gene ends were 4 bases for V and 5 bases for J; bases not matched to a gene: 10. CDR3 region: CASSSDRLAGDNEQFF. CDR3 bases: TGTGCCAGCAGTTCCGACCGCCTAGCGGGTGACAATGAGCAGTTCTTC.

The V call is TRBV6-4, the J call TRBJ2-3, with D perhaps TRBD1 or TRBD2 (5 bases each). This CDR3 contains 16 residues. Germline V gene sequence: CDR1 MRHNA, CDR2 SNTAGT. With 4 bases removed from V and 0 bases from J, the gap between germline ends came to 14 bases. The CDR3 DNA reads as TGTGCCAGCAGTGCACGGGGCGCCTTTAGCACAGATACGCAGTATTTT. This translates into CASSARGAFSTDTQYF.

The chain is built from TRBV4-1 and TRBJ2-1, with 8 bases identical to TRBD2. CDR3 length: 15 residues. Losses at the gene ends were 0 bases for V and 7 bases for J; bases not matched to a gene: 5. Per germline, CDR1 MGHRA and CDR2 YSYEKL. The CDR3 sequence: CASSQDRGGRNEQFF. CDR3 DNA sequence: TGCGCCAGCAGCCAAGATCGGGGGGGGAGGAATGAGCAGTTCTTC.

The rearrangement links TRBV4-3 to TRBJ2-5; 9 bases fit TRBD2. Germline CDR1 LGHNA, CDR2 YSLEER. This CDR3 has 16 residues. With 0 bases clipped from V and 5 bases from J, the junction kept 7 bases outside the gene matches. The CDR3 protein is CASSQEGGRVGETQYF. For the CDR3, the DNA is TGCGCCAGCAGCCAAGAAGGCGGGAGGGTAGGGGAGACCCAGTACTTC.